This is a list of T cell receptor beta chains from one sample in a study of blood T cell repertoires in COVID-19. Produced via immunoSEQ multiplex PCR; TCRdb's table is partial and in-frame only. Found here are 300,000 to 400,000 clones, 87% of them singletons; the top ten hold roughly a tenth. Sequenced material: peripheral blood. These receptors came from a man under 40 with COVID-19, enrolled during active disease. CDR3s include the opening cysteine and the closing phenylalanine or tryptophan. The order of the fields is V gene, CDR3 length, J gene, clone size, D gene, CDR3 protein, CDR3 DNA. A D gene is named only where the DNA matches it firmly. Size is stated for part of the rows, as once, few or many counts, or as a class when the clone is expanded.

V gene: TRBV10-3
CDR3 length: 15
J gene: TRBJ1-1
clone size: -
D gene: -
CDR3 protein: CAISEKGGGYTEAFF
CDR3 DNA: TGTGCCATCAGTGAGAAGGGAGGCGGGTACACTGAAGCTTTCTTT

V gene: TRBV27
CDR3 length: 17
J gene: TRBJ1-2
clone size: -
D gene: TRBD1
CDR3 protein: CASSLFGAGGASYGYTF
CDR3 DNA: TGTGCCAGCAGTTTATTCGGCGCAGGGGGCGCTAGCTATGGCTACACCTTC

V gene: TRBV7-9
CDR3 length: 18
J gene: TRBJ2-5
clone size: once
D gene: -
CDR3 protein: CASSLWSSDFNNQETQYF
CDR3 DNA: TGTGCCAGCAGCTTATGGTCATCGGACTTTAACAACCAAGAGACCCAGTACTTC

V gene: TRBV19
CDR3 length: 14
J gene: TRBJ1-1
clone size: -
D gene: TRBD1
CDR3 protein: CASSMGTGNTEAFF
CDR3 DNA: TGTGCCAGTAGTATGGGGACAGGGAACACTGAAGCTTTCTTT

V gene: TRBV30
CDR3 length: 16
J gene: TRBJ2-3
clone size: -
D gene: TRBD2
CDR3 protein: CAWSGGGRGGPGTQYF
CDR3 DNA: TGTGCCTGGAGTGGCGGAGGGCGGGGGGGCCCCGGTACGCAGTATTTT

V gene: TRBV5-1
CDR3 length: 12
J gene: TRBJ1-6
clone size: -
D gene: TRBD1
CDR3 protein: CASGTGESPLHF
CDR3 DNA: TGCGCCAGCGGTACAGGGGAGTCACCCCTCCACTTT

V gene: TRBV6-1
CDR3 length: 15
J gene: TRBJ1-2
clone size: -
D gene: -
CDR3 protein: CASSDSPPAAYGYTF
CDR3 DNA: TGTGCCAGCAGTGATTCCCCCCCGGCGGCCTATGGCTACACCTTC

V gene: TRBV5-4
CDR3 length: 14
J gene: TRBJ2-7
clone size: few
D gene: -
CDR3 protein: CASSLGSRGYEQYF
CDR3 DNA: TGTGCCAGCAGCTTGGGTAGCAGGGGATACGAGCAGTACTTC

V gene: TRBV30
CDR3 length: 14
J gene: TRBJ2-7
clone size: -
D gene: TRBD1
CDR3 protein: CAWIADRGIGEQYF
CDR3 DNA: TGTGCCTGGATCGCCGACAGGGGAATAGGCGAGCAGTACTTC

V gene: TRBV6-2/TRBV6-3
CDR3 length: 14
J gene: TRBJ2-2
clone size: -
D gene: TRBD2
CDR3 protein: CASSGRGDTGELFF
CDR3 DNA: TGTGCCAGCAGCGGGCGGGGGGACACCGGGGAGCTGTTTTTT

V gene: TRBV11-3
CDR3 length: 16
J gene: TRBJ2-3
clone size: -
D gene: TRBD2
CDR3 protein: CASSLLAGGTEDTQYF
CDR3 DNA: TGTGCCAGCAGCTTACTAGCGGGAGGGACGGAAGATACGCAGTATTTT

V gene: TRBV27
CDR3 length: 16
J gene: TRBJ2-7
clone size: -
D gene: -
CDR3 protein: CASSLRGSGTYVEQYF
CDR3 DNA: TGTGCCAGCAGTTTAAGGGGGTCCGGTACCTACGTAGAGCAGTACTTC